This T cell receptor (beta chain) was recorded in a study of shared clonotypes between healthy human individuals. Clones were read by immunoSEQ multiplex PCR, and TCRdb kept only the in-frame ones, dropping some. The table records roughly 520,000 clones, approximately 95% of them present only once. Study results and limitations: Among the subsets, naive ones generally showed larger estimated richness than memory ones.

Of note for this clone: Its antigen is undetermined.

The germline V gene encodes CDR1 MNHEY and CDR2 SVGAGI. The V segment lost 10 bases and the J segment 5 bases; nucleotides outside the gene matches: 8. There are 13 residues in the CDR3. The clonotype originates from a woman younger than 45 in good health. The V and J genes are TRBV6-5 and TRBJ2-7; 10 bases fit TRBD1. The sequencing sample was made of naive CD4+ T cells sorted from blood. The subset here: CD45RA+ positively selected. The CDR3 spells CATSGQGNHEQYF. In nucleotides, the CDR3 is TGTGCCACCTCGGGACAGGGGAACCACGAGCAGTACTTC.